This TCR beta chain was found in a study of cytomegalovirus exposure and HLA in healthy donors. Study-level background: The roughly 130 validation repertoires used the same platform as the roughly 670 first-cohort repertoires (as reported by a later analysis). Overall study findings and caveats: According to reports, the classifier identified cytomegalovirus status with high specificity and sensitivity. Researchers catalogued 160 or so TCR beta chains as cytomegalovirus-associated.

Separate from the approximately 670-subject first cohort, the roughly 120-subject validation cohort was the one that the donors belonged to. Of note for this clone: Its cognate antigen is unknown.

Per the germline V gene, CDR1 is SNHLY and CDR2 is FYNNEI. V lost 2 bases to trimming and J lost 8 bases, with 15 bases between them. The CDR3 length is 15 residues. Assay used: immunoSEQ multiplex PCR; TCRdb lists only in-frame clones, some missing. The profile shows 85,000 to 120,000 clones, about 87% of them singletons. This chain joins TRBV2 and TRBJ1-4; D gene uncertain. Sequenced: PBMCs. The receptor was derived from a young woman in good health and CMV-seropositive. For the CDR3, the DNA is TGTGCCAGCAGTGAATTTGGGAGGGTGGACGAAAAACTGTTTTTT. It yields the protein CASSEFGRVDEKLFF.